Listed here are 14 T cell receptor beta chains from one sample, sequenced in a study of control samples from healthy donors and cancer patients. This table comes from immunoSEQ multiplex PCR, and its TCRdb copy is limited to in-frame clones, with some not included. Of 100,000 to 150,000 clones in the sample, approximately 90% are singletons; the top ten hold more than 2.5%. The source material was blood. The receptors were gathered from a man aged 50-59 years in good health.

The chain employs TRBV24-1 and TRBJ2-7; 7 nucleotides agree with TRBD1. Germline loops: CDR1 KGHDR, CDR2 SFDVKD. The V and J ends lost 8 bases and 0 bases, in that order; junction bases with no gene match: 6. This CDR3 has 14 amino acids. The CDR3 coding sequence is TGTGCCACCACCACGGGACAGAACTCCTACGAGCAGTACTTC. It yields the protein CATTTGQNSYEQYF.

The chain is built from TRBV19 and TRBJ2-4; no firm D call. The CDR3 runs 13 residues. The germline gives CDR1 LNHDA, CDR2 SQIVND (reference sequence). V lost 9 bases and J 0 bases, leaving 9 bases between the germline ends. The CDR3 coding sequence is TGTGCCAGCTTAGAGATAGCCAAAAACATTCAGTACTTC. It specifies CASLEIAKNIQYF.

CDR3 coding DNA: TGTGCCAGCAGTTACCTGGACGTTGCTACTACCCACAATGAGCAGTTCTTC. It yields the protein CASSYLDVATTHNEQFF. The chain couples TRBV6-2 or TRBV6-3 to TRBJ2-1; D is ambiguous. Germline loops: CDR1 MNHEY, CDR2 SVGEGT. V was shortened by 2 bases and J by 5 bases, with 19 bases between the two germline ends. The length of the CDR3 is 17 residues.

The chain uses TRBV4-1 and TRBJ2-4; tentative D call: TRBD1 (6 bases). Trimming took 1 base from V and 2 from J, leaving 21 bases between them. Germline V gene data show CDR1 as MGHRA and CDR2 as YSYEKL. The CDR3 contains 19 residues. The CDR3 spells CASSQGGGLVVGTKNIQYF. DNA of the CDR3: TGCGCCAGCAGCCAAGGTGGGGGCTTGGTGGTCGGGACCAAAAACATTCAGTACTTC.

The rearrangement links TRBV3-1 (or the pseudogene TRBV3-2) to TRBJ2-5; 11 bases align to TRBD2. Looked up from germline, CDR1 is LGHDT and CDR2 is YNNKEL (reference sequence). Trimming cost V 5 bases and J 5 bases; bases outside gene matches: 7. This CDR3 is 15 amino acids long. This CDR3 is CASSSLTSGMETQYF. The CDR3 bases are TGTGCCAGCAGCTCTCTGACTAGCGGGATGGAGACCCAGTACTTC.

V and J are TRBV2 and TRBJ1-2, with TRBD1 matching over 7 bases. The CDR3 sequence is 12 residues long. J gave up 4 bases and V 6 bases, and 2 bases lay outside the gene matches. Germline-derived CDR1 and CDR2 are SNHLY and FYNNEI. The CDR3 nucleotides are TGTGCCAGCAGGAGACAGGGCTATGGCTACACCTTC. It specifies CASRRQGYGYTF.

This chain connects TRBV5-6 to TRBJ1-6; possible D gene TRBD1, 5 bases. Germline loops: CDR1 SGHDT, CDR2 YYEEEE. V was trimmed by 0 bases and J by 8 bases, leaving 15 bases between them. The CDR3 has 16 residues. The CDR3 coding sequence is TGTGCCAGCAGCTTGGGGCCAGACTTGGGGGATTCACCCCTCCACTTT. Its protein product is CASSLGPDLGDSPLHF.

This sequence joins TRBV5-6 and TRBJ2-3; TRBD1 matches at 8 bases. This CDR3 has 14 amino acids. Germline V lookup: CDR1 SGHDT, CDR2 YYEEEE. The junction had 2 bases not matched to a gene; V was cut back by 4 bases and J by 1 base. The CDR3 loop reads CASSPTGGTDTQYF. The CDR3 coding sequence is TGTGCCAGCAGCCCGACAGGGGGCACAGATACGCAGTATTTT.

The chain uses TRBV11-3 and TRBJ2-2, with 7 bases aligning to TRBD2. Trimming took 2 bases from V and 0 from J; bases not matched to a gene: 0. Germline V lookup: CDR1 SGHNT, CDR2 YENEEA. The CDR3 is 15 amino acids. The CDR3 sequence: CASSLSGANTGELFF. CDR3 nucleotides: TGTGCCAGCAGCTTAAGCGGGGCGAACACCGGGGAGCTGTTTTTT.

V is TRBV30 and J is TRBJ2-1; no firm D call. Germline CDR1 and CDR2: GTSNPN and SVGIG (reference sequence). The ends were cut back, 1 base at V and 10 bases at J, with 20 bases in the middle. The CDR3 sequence is 15 residues long. CDR3 coding DNA: TGTGCCTGGAGTGCTTTTTCTACTGGATTCAGGGAGCAGTTCTTC. It yields the protein CAWSAFSTGFREQFF.

This chain links TRBV4-2 with TRBJ1-3; the D is unclear. CDR1 and CDR2 (germline): LGHNA, YNFKEQ. The ends were cut back, 0 bases at V and 0 bases at J, with 9 bases in the middle. This CDR3 has 16 residues. The CDR3 here is CASSQDDWSSGNTIYF. The CDR3 DNA is TGTGCCAGCAGCCAAGATGACTGGAGCTCTGGAAACACCATATATTTT.

The rearrangement joins TRBV4-2 to TRBJ1-1; 9 positions agree with TRBD1. V dropped 4 bases and J dropped 0; count of bases not matched to a gene: 12. The length of the CDR3 is 18 residues. Germline-derived CDR1 and CDR2 are LGHNA and YNFKEQ. The CDR3 reads CASSLYRGQGTLNTEAFF. CDR3 DNA: TGTGCCAGCAGCCTCTACCGAGGACAGGGGACATTGAACACTGAAGCTTTCTTT.

The chain combines TRBV30 with TRBJ1-4; TRBD1 matches 7 bases. The V gene end was trimmed by 6 bases and the J gene end by 7 bases; junction bases not matched to a gene: 11. CDR3 size: 14 residues. Germline V gives CDR1 GTSNPN, CDR2 SVGIG (reference sequence). The CDR3 coding sequence is TGTGCCTGTGGTACGACAGGGTTTAGTGAAAAACTGTTTTTT. Translation gives CACGTTGFSEKLFF.

V is TRBV19 and J is TRBJ1-5; no clear D gene. CDR3 length equals 13 residues. From germline, CDR1 is LNHDA and CDR2 SQIVND (reference sequence). Trimming stripped 7 bases from V and 5 bases from J, with 12 bases between. The CDR3: CASTTYGYQPQHF. As DNA, the CDR3 is TGTGCCAGTACCACCTATGGCTATCAGCCCCAGCATTTT.